This T cell receptor (beta chain) was observed in a study of T cells in Graves' hyperthyroidism and ophthalmopathy. Points from the study as a whole: Ophthalmopathy was separated from stable hyperthyroidism by a 13 V-J model.

This sample holds PBMCs from about 10 ml fresh peripheral blood. This clonotype was seen at least ten times. Antigen specificity is unknown. The CDR3 has 16 residues. Per the germline V gene, CDR1 is KGHDR and CDR2 is SFDVKD. V was pared by 3 bases and J by 3 bases, with 0 bases of the junction left unmatched. TCR beta CDR3 sequences were amplified from RNA transcripts. The TCR CDR3 first-round RT-PCR relied on the HTBI primer set. TCRdb ran MiXCR on the multiplex PCR reads and lists one entry per CDR3 protein. The sample has roughly 500,000 distinct CDR3 sequences, approximately 15% seen once. This rearrangement joins TRBV24-1 to TRBJ2-4, with TRBD2 identical over 14 bases. The sample consisted of blood. The TCR was taken from a woman in her 30s with Graves' hyperthyroidism that later progressed to Graves' ophthalmopathy. The CDR3, as DNA: TGTGCCACCAGTGATGGGACTAGCGGGGGCAAAAACATTCAGTACTTC. It is translated as CATSDGTSGGKNIQYF.